The clone carrying this T cell receptor (beta chain) was counted once. The V gene's germline CDR1 is LGHDT and CDR2 YNNKEL (reference sequence). V lost 1 base to trimming and J lost 0 bases, with 12 bases between them. CDR3 size: 16 residues. The data originate from a study of control samples from healthy donors and cancer patients. Assay used: immunoSEQ multiplex PCR; TCRdb lists only in-frame clones, some missing. The sample yields 150,000 to 200,000 clones, around 88% seen once. Specimen: blood. The clonotype was recovered from a woman aged 25 to 39 in good health. V and J are TRBV3-1 (or the pseudogene TRBV3-2) and TRBJ1-2; D not resolved. The CDR3 DNA is TGTGCCAGCAGCCAAGCCAGCCCCCCCTCTAACTATGGCTACACCTTC. It translates to CASSQASPPSNYGYTF.